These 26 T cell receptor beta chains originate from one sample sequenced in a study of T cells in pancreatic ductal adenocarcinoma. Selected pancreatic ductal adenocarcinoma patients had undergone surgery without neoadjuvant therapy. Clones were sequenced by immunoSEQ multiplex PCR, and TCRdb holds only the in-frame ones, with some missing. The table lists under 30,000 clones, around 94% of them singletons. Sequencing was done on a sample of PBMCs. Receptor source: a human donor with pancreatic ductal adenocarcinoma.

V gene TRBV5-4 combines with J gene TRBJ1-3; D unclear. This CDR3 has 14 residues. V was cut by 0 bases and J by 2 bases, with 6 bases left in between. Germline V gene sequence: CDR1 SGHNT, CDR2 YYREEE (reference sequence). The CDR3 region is CASSLGVAGNTIYF. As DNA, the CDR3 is TGTGCCAGCAGCTTGGGGGTGGCTGGAAACACCATATATTTT.

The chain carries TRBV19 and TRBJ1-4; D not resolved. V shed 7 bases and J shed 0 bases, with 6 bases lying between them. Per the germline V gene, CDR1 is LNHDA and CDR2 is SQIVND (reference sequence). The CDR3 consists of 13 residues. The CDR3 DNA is TGTGCCAGTAAATCGGCAACTAATGAAAAACTGTTTTTT. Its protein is CASKSATNEKLFF.

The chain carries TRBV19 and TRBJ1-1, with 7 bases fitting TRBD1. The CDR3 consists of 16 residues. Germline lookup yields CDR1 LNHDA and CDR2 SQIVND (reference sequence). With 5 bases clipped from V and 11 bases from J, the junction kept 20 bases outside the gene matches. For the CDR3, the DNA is TGTGCCAGTAGTCCCCCTCACGGACAGCTGAACAGGGGCGCTTTCTTT. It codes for CASSPPHGQLNRGAFF.

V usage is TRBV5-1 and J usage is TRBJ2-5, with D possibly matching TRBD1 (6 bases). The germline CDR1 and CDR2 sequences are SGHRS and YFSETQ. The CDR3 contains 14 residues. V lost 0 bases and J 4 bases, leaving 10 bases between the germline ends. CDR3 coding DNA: TGCGCCAGCAGCTTGGTGGGACAATCAGAGACCCAGTACTTC. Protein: CASSLVGQSETQYF.

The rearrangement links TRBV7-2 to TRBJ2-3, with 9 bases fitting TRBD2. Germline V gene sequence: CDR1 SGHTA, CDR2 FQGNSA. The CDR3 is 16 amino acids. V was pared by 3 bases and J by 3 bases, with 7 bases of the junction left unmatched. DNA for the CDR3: TGTGCCAGCAGCTTCCAGTTGGCGGGAGGGACAGATACGCAGTATTTT. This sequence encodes CASSFQLAGGTDTQYF.

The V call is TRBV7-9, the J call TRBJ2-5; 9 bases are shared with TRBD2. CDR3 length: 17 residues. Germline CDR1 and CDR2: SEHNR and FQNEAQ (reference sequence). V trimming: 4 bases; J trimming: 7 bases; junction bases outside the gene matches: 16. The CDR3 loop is CASSSLAGRAKSRTQYF. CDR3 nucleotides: TGTGCCAGCAGCTCCCTAGCGGGGAGGGCCAAGAGCAGGACCCAGTACTTC.

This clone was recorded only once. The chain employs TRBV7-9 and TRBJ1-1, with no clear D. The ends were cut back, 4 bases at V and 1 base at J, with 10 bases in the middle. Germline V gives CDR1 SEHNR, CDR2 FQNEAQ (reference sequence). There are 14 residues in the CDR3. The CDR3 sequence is CASSSKQSNTEAFF. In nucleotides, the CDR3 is TGTGCCAGCAGCTCAAAACAGTCGAACACTGAAGCTTTCTTT.

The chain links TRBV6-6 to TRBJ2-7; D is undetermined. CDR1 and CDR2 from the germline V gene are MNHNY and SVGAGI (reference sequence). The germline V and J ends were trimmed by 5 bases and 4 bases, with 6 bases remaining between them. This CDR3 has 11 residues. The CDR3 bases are TGTGCCAGCAGTAACCTTTACGAGCAGTACTTC. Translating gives CASSNLYEQYF.

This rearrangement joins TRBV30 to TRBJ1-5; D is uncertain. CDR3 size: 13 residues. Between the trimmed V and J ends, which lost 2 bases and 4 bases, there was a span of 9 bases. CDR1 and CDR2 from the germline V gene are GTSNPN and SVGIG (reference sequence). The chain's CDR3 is CAWSLTGNQPQHF. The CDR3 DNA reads TGTGCCTGGAGTTTAACGGGGAATCAGCCCCAGCATTTT.

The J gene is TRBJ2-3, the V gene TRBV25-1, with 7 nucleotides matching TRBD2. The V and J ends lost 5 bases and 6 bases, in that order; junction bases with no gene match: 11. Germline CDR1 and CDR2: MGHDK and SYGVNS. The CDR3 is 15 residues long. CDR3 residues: CASSLGGSLADTQYF. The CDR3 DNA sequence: TGTGCCAGCAGTCTGGGCGGGAGCTTAGCTGATACGCAGTATTTT.

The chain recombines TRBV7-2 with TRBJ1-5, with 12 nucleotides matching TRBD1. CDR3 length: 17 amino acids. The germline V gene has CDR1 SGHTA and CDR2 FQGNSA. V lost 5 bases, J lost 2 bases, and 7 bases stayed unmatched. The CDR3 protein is CASSPWGQGAGNQPQHF. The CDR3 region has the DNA TGTGCCAGCAGCCCATGGGGACAGGGGGCCGGCAATCAGCCCCAGCATTTT.

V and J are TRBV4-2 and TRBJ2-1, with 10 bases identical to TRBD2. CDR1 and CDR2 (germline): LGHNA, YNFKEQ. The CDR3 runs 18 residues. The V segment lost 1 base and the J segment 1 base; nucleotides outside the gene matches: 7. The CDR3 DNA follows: TGTGCCAGCAGCCAAGTGCTAGCGGGAGTTCGTTCCTACAATGAGCAGTTCTTC. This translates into CASSQVLAGVRSYNEQFF.

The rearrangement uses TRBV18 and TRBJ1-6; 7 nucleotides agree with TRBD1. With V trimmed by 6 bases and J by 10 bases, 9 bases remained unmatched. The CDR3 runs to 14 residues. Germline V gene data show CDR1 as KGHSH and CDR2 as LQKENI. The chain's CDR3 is CASSKTGERSPLHF. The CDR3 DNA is TGTGCCAGCTCGAAAACAGGGGAGAGATCACCCCTCCACTTT.

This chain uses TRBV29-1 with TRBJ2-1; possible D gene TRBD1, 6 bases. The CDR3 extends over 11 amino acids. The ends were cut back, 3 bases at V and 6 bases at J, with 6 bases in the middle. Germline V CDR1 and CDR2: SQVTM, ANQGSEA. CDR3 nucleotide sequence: TGCAGCGTTGACAGGGGCAATGAGCAGTTCTTC. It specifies CSVDRGNEQFF.

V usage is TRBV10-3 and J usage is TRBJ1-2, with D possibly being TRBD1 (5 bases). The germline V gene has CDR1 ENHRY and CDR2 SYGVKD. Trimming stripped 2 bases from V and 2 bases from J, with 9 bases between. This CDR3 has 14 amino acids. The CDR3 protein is CAISEEWGNYGYTF. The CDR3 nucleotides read TGTGCCATCAGTGAGGAATGGGGCAACTATGGCTACACCTTC.

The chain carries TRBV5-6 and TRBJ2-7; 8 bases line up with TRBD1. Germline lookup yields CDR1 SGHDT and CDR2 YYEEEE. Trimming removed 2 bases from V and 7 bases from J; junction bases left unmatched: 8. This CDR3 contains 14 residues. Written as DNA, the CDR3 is TGTGCCAGCAGCTTACACAGGGGGTTGAGGGAGCAGTACTTC. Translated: CASSLHRGLREQYF.

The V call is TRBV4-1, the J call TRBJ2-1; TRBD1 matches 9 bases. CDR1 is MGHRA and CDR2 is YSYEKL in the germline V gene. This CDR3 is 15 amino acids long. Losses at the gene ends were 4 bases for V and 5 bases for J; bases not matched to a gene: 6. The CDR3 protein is CASSPWTGANNEQFF. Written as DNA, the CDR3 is TGCGCCAGCAGCCCGTGGACAGGGGCTAACAATGAGCAGTTCTTC.

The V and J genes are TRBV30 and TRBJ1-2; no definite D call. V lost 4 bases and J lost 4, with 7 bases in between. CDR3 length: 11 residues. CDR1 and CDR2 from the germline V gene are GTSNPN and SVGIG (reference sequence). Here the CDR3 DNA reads TGTGCCTGGACCAACCTCTATGGCTACACCTTC. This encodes CAWTNLYGYTF. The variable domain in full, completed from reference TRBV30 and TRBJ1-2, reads SQTIHQWPATLVQPVGSPLSLECTVEGTSNPNLYWYRQAAGRGLQLLFYSVGIGQISSEVPQNLSASRPQDRQFILSSKKLLLSDSGFYLCAWTNLYGYTFGSGTRLTVV.

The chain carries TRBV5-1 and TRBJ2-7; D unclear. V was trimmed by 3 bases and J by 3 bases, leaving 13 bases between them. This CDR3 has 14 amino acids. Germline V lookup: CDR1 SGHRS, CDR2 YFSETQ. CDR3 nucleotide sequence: TGCGCCAGCAGCTGGGGAAACCACTACTACGAGCAGTACTTC. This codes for CASSWGNHYYEQYF.

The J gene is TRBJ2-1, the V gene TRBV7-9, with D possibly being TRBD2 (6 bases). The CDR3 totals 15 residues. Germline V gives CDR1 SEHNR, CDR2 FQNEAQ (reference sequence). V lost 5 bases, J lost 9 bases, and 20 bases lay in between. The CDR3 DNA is TGTGCCAGCAGCCTTAGCGGAACCTTACACGGTGAGCAGTTCTTC. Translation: CASSLSGTLHGEQFF.

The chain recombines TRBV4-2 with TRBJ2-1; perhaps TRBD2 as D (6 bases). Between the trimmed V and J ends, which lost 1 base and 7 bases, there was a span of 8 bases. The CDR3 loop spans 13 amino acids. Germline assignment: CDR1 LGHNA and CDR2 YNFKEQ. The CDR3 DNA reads TGTGCCAGCAGCCAAGCCCGGGGGAATGAGCAGTTCTTC. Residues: CASSQARGNEQFF.

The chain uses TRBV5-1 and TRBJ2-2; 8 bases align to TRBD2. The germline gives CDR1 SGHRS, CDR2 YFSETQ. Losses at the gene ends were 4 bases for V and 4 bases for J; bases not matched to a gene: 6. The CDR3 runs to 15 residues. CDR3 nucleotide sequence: TGCGCCAGCAGCGGAGCGGGAGTGGGCACCGGGGAGCTGTTTTTT. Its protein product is CASSGAGVGTGELFF.

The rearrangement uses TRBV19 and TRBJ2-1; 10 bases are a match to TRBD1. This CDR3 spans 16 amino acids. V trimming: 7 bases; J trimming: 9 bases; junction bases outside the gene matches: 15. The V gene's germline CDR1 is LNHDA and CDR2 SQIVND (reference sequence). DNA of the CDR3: TGTGCCAGTAAAGCCCTAGACAGGGGGCATCGAGGTGAGCAGTTCTTC. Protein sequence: CASKALDRGHRGEQFF. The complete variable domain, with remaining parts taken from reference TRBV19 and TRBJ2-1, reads DGGITQSPKYLFRKEGQNVTLSCEQNLNHDAMYWYRQDPGQGLRLIYYSQIVNDFQKGDIAEGYSVSREKKESFPLTVTSAQKNPTAFYLCASKALDRGHRGEQFFGPGTRLTVL.

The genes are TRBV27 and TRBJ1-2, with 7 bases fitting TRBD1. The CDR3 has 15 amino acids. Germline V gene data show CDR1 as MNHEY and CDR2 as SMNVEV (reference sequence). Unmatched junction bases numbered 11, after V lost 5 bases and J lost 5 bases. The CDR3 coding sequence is TGTGCCAGCAGTCGTACGGGACAGCGAACATATGGCTACACCTTC. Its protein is CASSRTGQRTYGYTF.

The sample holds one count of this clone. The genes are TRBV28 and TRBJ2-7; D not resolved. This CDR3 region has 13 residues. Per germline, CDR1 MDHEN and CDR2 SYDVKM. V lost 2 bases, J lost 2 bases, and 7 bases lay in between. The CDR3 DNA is TGTGCCAGCAGTTTAGGAGCCACCTACGAGCAGTACTTC. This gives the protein CASSLGATYEQYF.

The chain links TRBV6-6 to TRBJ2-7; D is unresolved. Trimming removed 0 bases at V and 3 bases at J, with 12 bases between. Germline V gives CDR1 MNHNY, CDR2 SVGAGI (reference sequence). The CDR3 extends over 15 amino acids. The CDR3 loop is CASSYSEGRNYEQYF. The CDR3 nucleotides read TGTGCCAGCAGTTACTCGGAAGGGCGGAACTACGAGCAGTACTTC.